Each of the 2 T cell receptor beta chains below was sequenced from the same sample in a study of chemoradiotherapy in HPV16-positive cancers. Here immunoSEQ multiplex PCR was the method, and the copy in TCRdb shows in-frame clones only, minus some. The sample holds around 68,000 clones, approximately 91% seen once. Sequenced material: blood, taken from a patient who underwent chemoradiotherapy. These receptors all come from a human donor with HPV-associated anogenital cancer.

This chain joins TRBV9 and TRBJ2-2, with 7 bases identical to TRBD2. Trimming took 0 bases from V and 1 from J; bases not matched to a gene: 3. CDR3 length: 16 residues. Germline CDR1 is SGDLS and CDR2 is YYNGEE. The chain's CDR3 is CASSVVERGNTGELFF. Written as DNA, the CDR3 is TGTGCCAGCAGCGTAGTGGAGCGGGGGAACACCGGGGAGCTGTTTTTT.

This chain connects TRBV28 to TRBJ1-5; 7 bases line up with TRBD1. The junction had 7 bases not matched to a gene; V was cut back by 5 bases and J by 6 bases. Germline V gene data show CDR1 as MDHEN and CDR2 as SYDVKM. CDR3 length: 14 amino acids. The CDR3 protein is CASSKRQGGQPQHF. As DNA, the CDR3 is TGTGCCAGCAGTAAAAGACAGGGTGGTCAGCCCCAGCATTTT.